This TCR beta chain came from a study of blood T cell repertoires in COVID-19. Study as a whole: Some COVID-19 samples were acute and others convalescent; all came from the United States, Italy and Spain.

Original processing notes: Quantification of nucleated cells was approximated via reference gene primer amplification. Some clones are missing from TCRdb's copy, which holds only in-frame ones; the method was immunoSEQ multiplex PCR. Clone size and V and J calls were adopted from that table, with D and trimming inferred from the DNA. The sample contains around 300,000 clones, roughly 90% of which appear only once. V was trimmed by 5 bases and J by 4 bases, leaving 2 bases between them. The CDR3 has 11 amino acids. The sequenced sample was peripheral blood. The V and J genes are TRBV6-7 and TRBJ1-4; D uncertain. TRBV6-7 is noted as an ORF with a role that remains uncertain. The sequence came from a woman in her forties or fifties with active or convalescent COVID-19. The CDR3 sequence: CASSLNEKLFF. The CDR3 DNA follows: TGTGCCAGCAGTCTTAATGAAAAACTGTTTTTT.